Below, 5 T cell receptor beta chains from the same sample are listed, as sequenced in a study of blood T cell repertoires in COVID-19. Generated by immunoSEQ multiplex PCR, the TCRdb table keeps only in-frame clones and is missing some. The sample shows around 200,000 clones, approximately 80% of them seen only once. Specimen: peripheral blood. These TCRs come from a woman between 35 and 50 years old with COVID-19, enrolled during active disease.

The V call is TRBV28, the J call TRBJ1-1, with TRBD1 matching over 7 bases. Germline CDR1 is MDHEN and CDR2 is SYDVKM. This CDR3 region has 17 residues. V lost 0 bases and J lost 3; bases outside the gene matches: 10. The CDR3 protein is CASSLWATGFGDTEAFF. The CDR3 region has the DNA TGTGCCAGCAGTTTATGGGCGACAGGGTTCGGGGACACTGAAGCTTTCTTT.

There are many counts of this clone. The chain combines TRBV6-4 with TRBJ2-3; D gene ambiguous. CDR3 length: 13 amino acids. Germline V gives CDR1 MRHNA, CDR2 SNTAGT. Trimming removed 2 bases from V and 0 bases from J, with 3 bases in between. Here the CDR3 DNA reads TGTGCCAGCAGTGACACTAGCACAGATACGCAGTATTTT. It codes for CASSDTSTDTQYF.

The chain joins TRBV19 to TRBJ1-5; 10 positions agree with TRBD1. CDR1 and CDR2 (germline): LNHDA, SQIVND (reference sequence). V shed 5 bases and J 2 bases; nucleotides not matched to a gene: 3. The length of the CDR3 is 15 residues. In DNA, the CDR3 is TGTGCCAGTAGTGGAGGACAGGGGGGCAATCAGCCCCAGCATTTT. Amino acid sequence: CASSGGQGGNQPQHF.

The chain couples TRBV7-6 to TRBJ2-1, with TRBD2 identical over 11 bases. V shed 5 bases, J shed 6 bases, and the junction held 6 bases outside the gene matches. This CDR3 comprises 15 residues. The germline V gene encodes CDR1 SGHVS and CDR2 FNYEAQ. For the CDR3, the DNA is TGTGCCAGCAGCCCCGGACTAGCGGGTCTCAATGAGCAGTTCTTC. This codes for CASSPGLAGLNEQFF.

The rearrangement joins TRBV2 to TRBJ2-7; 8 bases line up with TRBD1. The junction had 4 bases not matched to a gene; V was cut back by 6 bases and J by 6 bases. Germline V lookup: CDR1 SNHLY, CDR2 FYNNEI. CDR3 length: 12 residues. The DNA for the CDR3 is TGTGCCAGCAGCGGACAGGGTCCCGAGCAGTACTTC. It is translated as CASSGQGPEQYF.